The clone carrying this T cell receptor (beta chain) was seen a single time. Its antigen remains unidentified. The PCR contained 60 Vbeta and 13 Jbeta primers. Only in-frame clones appear in the TCRdb table, and some are missing; sequencing was by immunoSEQ multiplex PCR. Of roughly 170,000 clones in the sample, about four fifths are singletons; the top ten hold 1.6%. These data come from a study of cytomegalovirus exposure and HLA in healthy donors. Notes on the study in general: According to reports, the classifier identified cytomegalovirus status with high specificity and sensitivity.

The TCR comes from a man in his fifties or sixties in good health and CMV-seronegative. The sequenced material came from PBMCs.

CDR3 residues: CASSSGPDTQYF. CDR3 nucleotide sequence: TGTGCCAGCAGCTCGGGTCCAGATACGCAGTATTTT. This chain uses TRBV5-4 with TRBJ2-3; no clear D. This CDR3 has 12 amino acids. V was shortened by 3 bases and J by 4 bases, with 6 bases between the two germline ends. Germline V gives CDR1 SGHNT, CDR2 YYREEE (reference sequence).